One sample yielded the 22 T cell receptor beta chains listed below, sequenced in a study of blood T cells in healthy people across ages. For the second PCR, which ran for 7 to 11 cycles, a sample-barcoded 5' primer and a J-beta primer mix were used. TCRdb reprocessed the 5' RACE reads with MiXCR, giving one entry per CDR3 protein. Of about 640,000 distinct CDR3 sequences detected, roughly three fifths appear once; the ten largest clones hold about two fifths. The sample taken for sequencing was blood. The receptors were sampled from a man in his sixties in good health.

This chain links TRBV2 with TRBJ2-1, with no clear D. V shed 8 bases and J shed 9 bases, with 20 bases lying between them. This CDR3 has 14 amino acids. Germline-derived CDR1 and CDR2 are SNHLY and FYNNEI. CDR3 nucleotides: TGTGCCAGCTCCCGGGCGACCCCAACGGGTGAGCAGTTCTTC. Translated, it gives CASSRATPTGEQFF.

The rearrangement links TRBV20-1 to TRBJ1-2, with 9 bases aligning to TRBD1. This CDR3 region has 14 residues. After removal of 5 bases from V and 8 bases from J, the junction contained 12 bases not matched to a gene. Germline V lookup: CDR1 DFQATT, CDR2 SNEGSKA (reference sequence). The CDR3 DNA reads TGCAGTGCTGTAACGGGACAGGGCTTTCGCGGCTACACCTTC. It specifies CSAVTGQGFRGYTF.

The V gene is TRBV20-1, the J gene TRBJ2-7; TRBD2 agrees at 16 bases. The CDR3 totals 17 residues. J lost 7 bases, V lost 0 bases, and 9 bases had no gene match. The germline V gene encodes CDR1 DFQATT and CDR2 SNEGSKA (reference sequence). The CDR3 loop is CSARDPGTSGGDGEQYF. The CDR3 nucleotides read TGCAGTGCTAGAGATCCCGGGACTAGCGGGGGGGATGGAGAGCAGTACTTC.

The chain links TRBV7-2 to TRBJ1-1; no clear D gene. V was shortened by 2 bases and J by 0 bases, with 10 bases between the two germline ends. The CDR3 loop spans 15 amino acids. Germline V gives CDR1 SGHTA, CDR2 FQGNSA. CDR3 amino acids: CASSLTGIMNTEAFF. In nucleotides, the CDR3 is TGTGCCAGCAGCTTAACGGGGATTATGAACACTGAAGCTTTCTTT.

This clonotype was observed a handful of times. CDR3 residues: CASSLGGRGGITETQYF. DNA of the CDR3: TGTGCCAGCAGCTTAGGAGGGCGGGGGGGAATCACAGAGACCCAGTACTTC. The rearrangement joins TRBV7-6 to TRBJ2-5; 9 positions match TRBD2. Per the germline V gene, CDR1 is SGHVS and CDR2 is FNYEAQ. The CDR3 has 17 amino acids. V lost 1 base, J lost 4 bases, and 10 bases stayed unmatched. Combining the CDR3 with reference TRBV7-6 and TRBJ2-5 gives the whole variable domain GAGVSQSPRYKVTKRGQDVALRCDPISGHVSLYWYRQALGQGPEFLTYFNYEAQQDKSGLPNDRFSAERPEGSISTLTIQRTEQRDSAMYRCASSLGGRGGITETQYFGPGTRLLVL.

The chain uses TRBV12-3 or TRBV12-4 and TRBJ1-5; D is unresolved. The CDR3 is 15 residues long. Between the trimmed V and J ends, which lost 4 bases and 3 bases, there was a span of 13 bases. CDR3 in DNA: TGTGCCAGCAGTTCCCTAGGGAATTCCAATCAGCCCCAGCATTTT. Residues: CASSSLGNSNQPQHF.

The chain has TRBV7-9 and TRBJ2-4; D is possibly TRBD1 (5 bases). The J call may be mistaken, given a closer DNA end match to TRBJ2-7. Per germline, CDR1 SEHNR and CDR2 FQNEAQ (reference sequence). The CDR3 loop spans 14 amino acids. For the CDR3, the DNA is TGTGCCAGCAGCTTAGTAACGGCAGGGTACGAGCAGTACTTC. This gives the protein CASSLVTAGYEQYF.

The chain links TRBV12-3 or TRBV12-4 to TRBJ2-3, with D uncertain. This CDR3 comprises 13 residues. Trimming took 4 bases from V and 4 from J, leaving 9 bases between them. The CDR3 sequence is CASSWGSPDTQYF. The CDR3 nucleotides read TGTGCCAGCAGTTGGGGAAGCCCAGATACGCAGTATTTT.

The gene calls are TRBV6-6 and TRBJ2-1; D unclear. The end of the DNA is better explained by TRBJ2-7, so the J call may be wrong. The CDR3 runs 13 residues. Germline V lookup: CDR1 MNHNY, CDR2 SVGAGI (reference sequence). CDR3 coding DNA: TGTGCCAGCAGTTACTCGTCACGCCACGAGCAGTACTTC. Amino acids: CASSYSSRHEQYF.

This chain links TRBV12-3 or TRBV12-4 with TRBJ2-4; D gene unclear. The end of the DNA aligns better with TRBJ2-5, so the J call may be wrong. This CDR3 is 12 amino acids long. Here the CDR3 reads CASSGPVGTQYF. Written as DNA, the CDR3 is TGTGCCAGCAGTGGCCCTGTCGGGACCCAGTACTTC.

V and J are TRBV6-6 and TRBJ1-2, with 9 bases matching TRBD1. Germline loops: CDR1 MNHNY, CDR2 SVGAGI (reference sequence). Losses at the gene ends were 5 bases for V and 0 bases for J; bases not matched to a gene: 4. This CDR3 is 15 amino acids long. CDR3 loop: CASSKDRGANYGYTF. CDR3 nucleotides: TGTGCCAGCAGTAAGGACAGGGGAGCTAACTATGGCTACACCTTC.

This clonotype was counted only a few times. The chain joins TRBV9 to TRBJ2-1; TRBD2 matches 12 bases. V dropped 2 bases and J dropped 10; count of bases not matched to a gene: 10. This CDR3 contains 16 residues. Looked up from germline, CDR1 is SGDLS and CDR2 is YYNGEE. The CDR3 loop reads CASSVGSTGLAGEQFF. The DNA of the CDR3 is TGTGCCAGCAGCGTGGGGTCTACTGGACTAGCGGGAGAGCAGTTCTTC.

V usage is TRBV7-2 and J usage is TRBJ1-2; 7 bases fit TRBD1. The CDR3 contains 15 residues. Per germline, CDR1 SGHTA and CDR2 FQGNSA. Trimming removed 5 bases from V and 0 bases from J; junction bases left unmatched: 6. The CDR3, as DNA: TGTGCCAGCAGCCTGGGGACAGACACTAACTATGGCTACACCTTC. Translating gives CASSLGTDTNYGYTF.

This clonotype occurred a few times. The genes are TRBV7-2 and TRBJ2-5; 13 nucleotides line up with TRBD2. The CDR3 covers 16 residues. Looked up from germline, CDR1 is SGHTA and CDR2 is FQGNSA. V lost 5 bases, J lost 7 bases, and 10 bases stayed unmatched. CDR3 in amino acids: CASSLGPGLAGATQYF. The CDR3 coding sequence is TGTGCCAGCAGCCTAGGTCCCGGACTAGCGGGGGCGACCCAGTACTTC.

The genes are TRBV20-1 and TRBJ2-1; 16 nucleotides line up with TRBD2. The CDR3 is made up of 16 amino acids. Trimming cost V 6 bases and J 1 base; bases outside gene matches: 3. The V gene's germline CDR1 is DFQATT and CDR2 SNEGSKA (reference sequence). CDR3: CSAGTSGGESYNEQFF. The CDR3 DNA sequence: TGCAGTGCAGGGACTAGCGGGGGGGAGTCCTACAATGAGCAGTTCTTC.

This clonotype was counted a single time. DNA of the CDR3: TGTGCCAGCAGTGAAATCCTAGCGGGTTACAATGAGCAGTTCTTC. Encoded protein: CASSEILAGYNEQFF. The chain has TRBV6-1 and TRBJ2-1; the match to TRBD2 covers 8 bases. V dropped 2 bases and J dropped 4; count of bases not matched to a gene: 4. Germline loops: CDR1 MNHNS, CDR2 SASEGT. CDR3 size: 15 residues.

This clonotype was found a few times. This rearrangement joins TRBV4-2 to TRBJ1-2; no firm D call. Germline V lookup: CDR1 LGHNA, CDR2 YNFKEQ. CDR3 length: 15 residues. V shed 2 bases and J shed 5 bases, with 15 bases lying between them. The CDR3 is CASSQTATAQYGYTF. CDR3 in DNA: TGTGCCAGCAGCCAAACCGCGACGGCCCAGTATGGCTACACCTTC.

The chain couples TRBV21-1 to TRBJ2-5; the DNA was not compared with TRBD1, the D call given in the table. The J call may be in error: the DNA end matches TRBJ2-1 better. TRBV21-1 is listed as a pseudogene. This CDR3 is 16 amino acids long. The DNA of the CDR3 is TGTGCCAGCAGCAAATCGGACAGGGGGCGTCAAGAGACCCAGTTCTTC. This sequence encodes CASSKSDRGRQETQFF.

This chain uses TRBV5-1 with TRBJ2-5, with 7 bases matching TRBD2. V shed 4 bases, J shed 2 bases, and the junction held 5 bases outside the gene matches. The CDR3 loop spans 14 amino acids. Germline lookup yields CDR1 SGHRS and CDR2 YFSETQ. CDR3 in DNA: TGCGCCAGCAGCAAGGGACTAACTCAAGAGACCCAGTACTTC. Its protein product is CASSKGLTQETQYF.

The chain has TRBV6-5 and TRBJ2-7; 9 nucleotides match TRBD1. J gave up 1 base and V 4 bases, and 5 bases lay outside the gene matches. The V gene's germline CDR1 is MNHEY and CDR2 SVGAGI. This CDR3 spans 15 amino acids. CDR3 coding DNA: TGTGCCAGCAGTTCCACCGGGACAGGGTCCTACGAGCAGTACTTC. It specifies CASSSTGTGSYEQYF.

The V gene is TRBV28, the J gene TRBJ2-6; D call uncertain. Germline V gene data show CDR1 as MDHEN and CDR2 as SYDVKM. CDR3 size: 15 residues. V lost 4 bases to trimming and J lost 7 bases, with 14 bases between them. CDR3 region: CASSSSRSVANVLTF. CDR3 nucleotides: TGTGCCAGCAGTTCCTCCAGGTCGGTTGCCAACGTCCTGACTTTC.

J is TRBJ1-2 and V is TRBV6-7; D perhaps matches TRBD1 (5 bases). TRBV6-7 is placed among ORFs of uncertain function. The V and J ends lost 4 bases and 5 bases respectively, with 17 bases between them. The CDR3 contains 15 residues. In DNA form, the CDR3 reads TGTGCCAGCAGTTCCCCTCCCCAGGGATGGTATGGCTACACCTTC. It translates to CASSSPPQGWYGYTF.